This T cell receptor beta chain emerged from a study of blood T cells in healthy people across ages (dated by TCRdb to between 2014 and 2017). At the level of the whole study: In model experiments, template switching captured roughly one uniquely barcoded TCR beta cDNA molecule for every two T cells. The study measured age-related changes in TCR beta repertoire diversity using deep sequencing normalized with unique cDNA molecular identifiers. Four age groups were formed from the donors: young (average roughly 16 years), middle-aged (approximately 41), aged (about 62) and long-lived (more than 75). To avoid experimental bias, donors of different ages were spread randomly across the sequencing lanes. Two additional independent replicas of 1 million unique cDNA reads from the same blood draw were analyzed for two donors (one aged 18 to 30 and one aged 80 or older). Results the study describes overall, beyond this receptor: There was a strong correlation between observed TCR beta diversity and the percentage of naive T cells measured by flow cytometry. Donor CMV infection status was unknown, potentially confounding age-related changes in expanded clonotypes. Estimates of total diversity based on one million sequenced T cells were considered lower bounds and underestimates. Observed TCR beta diversity per million T cells fell roughly linearly with age, and a significant reduction was already apparent by age around 36. Compared with the aged group, the long-lived group had more naive CD4+ T cells, fewer expanded clones and increased TCR diversity, suggesting age selection. Bulk unsorted PBMC profiling prevented conclusive comparison of naive and antigen-experienced compartments.

Libraries were made using 5' RACE. The instrument given in TCRdb is Illumina HiSeq 2500. A second PCR of roughly 7 to 11 cycles was performed with a sample-barcoded 5' primer and a J-beta primer mix. A unique molecular identifier was introduced onto each TCR beta cDNA molecule by a template-switch 5' adaptor carrying 12 random nucleotides. Each sample yielded at least 2.5 million CDR3-containing paired-end reads. The Mint cDNA synthesis kit, primed by a TRBC-specific oligonucleotide, was used to synthesize first-strand cDNA from all RNA. All cDNA was treated with uracil-DNA glycosylase and then went through a first 18-cycle PCR with the universal primers M1SS and BC2_uni_R. Under the source paper's analysis protocol: Each sample was normalized by randomly selecting 1 million high-quality reads, each carrying a distinct molecular identifier. Reads with shared molecular identifiers were discarded instead of being binned into consensus sequences. CDR3 identification, clonotype clustering and error correction used MiTCR with a Q25 quality threshold and the strictest error-elimination algorithm. A nonparametric unseen species model with Euler transformation was used to estimate lower-bound total TCR beta diversity. TCRdb reworked the public reads: Q25 trimming with fastp, MiXCR clone assembly, productive beta chains retained. Each CDR3 protein appears once, grouped with its most common genes and DNA. TCRdb, rather than the study authors, made the V and J calls. Here the sample has 780,000 or so distinct CDR3 sequences; approximately 60% occur a single time. The ten largest account for roughly 25% of the sample.

Donors were approximately 42 systemically healthy Caucasian individuals from Russia aged roughly 6 to 95 years. Around 10 milliliters of peripheral blood were drawn from each donor into EDTA-treated Vacutainer tubes. Ficoll-Paque density-gradient centrifugation was used to isolate PBMCs, with at least 6.5 million obtained per sample. Total RNA was extracted from PBMCs with Trizol reagent, with at least 5 micrograms obtained per sample. Naive CD45RAhigh/CD27high T cell percentages were measured by flow cytometry on a PBMC aliquot from every donor. As concerns this clonotype: The antigen it binds to is not known. Per-base qualities were not stored, and no clone one base away is much larger.

The junction shows trimming of 4 bases on V and 0 bases on J, plus 8 bases between the germline ends. CDR1 and CDR2, looked up from the germline V gene, are SNHLY and FYNNEI. The CDR3 goes from the cysteine to the phenylalanine over 14 residues. Only the CDR3 part of the read is kept: 42 bases, read in frame from the first base. This clonotype originated in a man aged 35-49 years in good health. Input material: blood. The rearranged segments are TRBV2 and TRBJ2-3, with the D segment identity uncertain. Read as DNA, the sequence is TGTGCCAGCAGTGGGGCGGAGAGCACAGATACGCAGTATTTT. Its translation is CASSGAESTDTQYF.